What follows are 5 T cell receptor beta chains derived from one specimen sequenced in a study of siplizumab effects on memory and regulatory T cells. Using immunoSEQ multiplex PCR, the repertoire was profiled, and TCRdb retains in-frame clones only, with some absent. This sample carries 90,000 to 150,000 clones, around 93% of them seen once, and the ten largest clones take over 0.15%. The sample taken for sequencing was non-Treg CD4+ T cells sorted from blood. All receptors derive from a human donor in good health.

The V gene is TRBV5-4, the J gene TRBJ2-3, with TRBD2 identical over 9 bases. CDR3 length equals 15 residues. Germline CDR1 is SGHNT and CDR2 is YYREEE (reference sequence). J lost 4 bases, V lost 2 bases, and 5 bases had no gene match. The chain's CDR3 is CASSFQAGGPDTQYF. In nucleotides, the CDR3 is TGTGCCAGCAGCTTCCAGGCGGGGGGGCCAGATACGCAGTATTTT.

The chain has TRBV11-3 and TRBJ2-7, with D possibly TRBD2 on 6 matching bases. Deletions cut 0 bases from V and 0 bases from J, with 15 bases between. The CDR3 has 17 amino acids. The V gene's germline CDR1 is SGHNT and CDR2 YENEEA. The CDR3 DNA reads TGTGCCAGCAGCTTAGACGGCTTTAGCGGTAGCTCCTACGAGCAGTACTTC. It encodes CASSLDGFSGSSYEQYF.

This clone appeared a single time. The chain employs TRBV14 and TRBJ1-2; 7 bases agree with TRBD1. The CDR3 runs to 14 residues. The ends lost 0 bases at V and 8 bases at J; junction bases unmatched: 6. The germline CDR1 and CDR2 sequences are SGHDN and FVKESK. The CDR3 is CASSQEDRVGGYTF. The CDR3 DNA is TGTGCCAGCAGCCAAGAAGACAGGGTGGGCGGCTACACCTTC.

This sequence joins TRBV9 and TRBJ2-1; D is possibly TRBD1 (6 bases). Germline CDR1 and CDR2: SGDLS and YYNGEE. The V end was cut by 0 bases, the J end by 4 bases, with 8 bases between. This CDR3 spans 14 amino acids. CDR3 nucleotide sequence: TGTGCCAGCAGCGTAGTCGGGACATACAATGAGCAGTTCTTC. It specifies CASSVVGTYNEQFF.

This clone was counted once. In nucleotides, the CDR3 is TGTGCCTGGACGGCAGGGCTGACTAACTATGGCTACACCTTC. It encodes CAWTAGLTNYGYTF. The chain couples TRBV30 to TRBJ1-2; weak D call: TRBD1 (5 bases). The CDR3 has 14 amino acids. CDR1 GTSNPN and CDR2 SVGIG come from the germline V gene (reference sequence). Trimming took 4 bases from V and 0 from J, leaving 12 bases between them.